The table lists the clone carrying this TCR beta chain with many counts. The target antigen is unknown. The sample is drawn from a study of T-cell memory formation after mild COVID-19. At the level of the study: The two donors had largely donor-specific TCR clusters. Overall study findings and caveats: There was a balanced CD4/CD8 profile in clones contracting day 15 to 85, and later expanders leaned CD4+. There were some responding clones in pre-infection memory, which suggested that cross-reactive memory had joined. The CD4+ clones that contracted clustered mainly within CM and EM, and the CD8+ clones concentrated in EMRA.

Germline V gene sequence: CDR1 LGHDT, CDR2 YNNKEL (reference sequence). This CDR3 spans 14 amino acids. J gave up 6 bases and V 3 bases, and 8 bases lay outside the gene matches. TCRdb independently ran MiXCR on the 5' RACE reads; one entry per CDR3 protein. Of roughly 400,000 distinct CDR3 sequences listed, 20% to 25% are singletons. The rearrangement uses TRBV3-1 and TRBJ2-7; 7 nucleotides line up with TRBD1. Sequenced material: PBMCs or a T cell subset sorted from them (not recorded which). The sequence derives from an adult woman who had mild COVID-19 (a few samples of this study predate the infection). Cell type and time point are not known. This CDR3 is CASSQNSAGGEQYF. The CDR3 bases are TGTGCCAGCAGCCAGAATAGCGCAGGGGGCGAGCAGTACTTC.